This T cell receptor beta chain is drawn from a study of blood T cell repertoires in COVID-19. Method: immunoSEQ multiplex PCR; TCRdb's copy keeps in-frame clones and lacks some. The repertoire holds a few hundred thousand clones, with roughly 87% as singletons. This CDR3 is built from 14 residues. Germline values: CDR1 SNHLY, CDR2 FYNNEI. The V and J ends lost 7 bases and 7 bases, in that order; junction bases with no gene match: 8. Cohort placement rested on clinical history that participants reported themselves. The sample taken for sequencing was PBMCs or T cells enriched from blood (not recorded which). This clonotype was obtained from a woman in her 30s who had recovered from COVID-19. The rearrangement links TRBV2 to TRBJ2-1; 9 bases are shared with TRBD1. This CDR3 reads CASNRDREGNEQFF. CDR3 DNA sequence: TGTGCCAGCAATCGGGACAGGGAGGGGAATGAGCAGTTCTTC.